This T cell receptor beta chain stems from a study of response to subunit inactivated influenza vaccine. Study results and limitations: That few new T cells are recruited by each seasonal influenza vaccination was the authors' suggestion.

This clonotype was found a few times. As yet, its antigen is unknown. CDR1 DFQATT and CDR2 SNEGSKA come from the germline V gene (reference sequence). V lost 5 bases, J lost 0 bases, and 4 bases stayed unmatched. The CDR3 consists of 14 residues. TCRdb independently ran MiXCR on the RT-PCR reads; one entry per CDR3 protein. The sample holds about 780,000 distinct CDR3 sequences, roughly 20% seen once. The rearrangement joins TRBV20-1 to TRBJ2-4; TRBD2 matches at 7 bases. Sequencing was performed on PBMCs from blood, taken about 5 days after vaccination. The source of this sequence is a man aged 45 to 65 who received an inactivated influenza vaccine. The CDR3 spells CSAWDYLAKNIQYF. As DNA, the CDR3 is TGCAGTGCTTGGGACTATCTAGCCAAAAACATTCAGTACTTC.